A selection of T cell receptor beta chains follows, all from one sample in a study of control samples from healthy donors and cancer patients. Libraries were prepared by immunoSEQ multiplex PCR; TCRdb keeps only in-frame clonotypes and omits some of them. This sample yields 110,000 to 150,000 clones, of which about 90% are seen a single time; 6% to 9% belongs to the top ten. Material for sequencing was blood. These receptors came from a man younger than 35 in good health. The CDR3 runs from the conserved cysteine through the conserved F or W. The D gene is left open where the match is weak. Only part of the rows carry a size: once, few, many, or a class if the clone is expanded.

TRBV2	TRBD1	TRBJ1-2	.	CASSGDRVGYTF	TGTGCCAGCAGTGGGGACAGAGTCGGCTACACCTTC
TRBV5-1	TRBD1	TRBJ2-7	.	CASSSGTGSSYEQYF	TGCGCCAGCAGTTCCGGGACAGGGTCTTCCTACGAGCAGTACTTC
TRBV11-2	TRBD2	TRBJ2-5	.	CASSSVAGGQETQYF	TGTGCCAGCAGCTCGGTGGCGGGGGGGCAAGAGACCCAGTACTTC
TRBV5-6	.	TRBJ1-4	.	CASSLRQLATNEKLFF	TGTGCCAGCAGCTTGAGACAGTTAGCAACTAATGAAAAACTGTTTTTT
TRBV6-5	.	TRBJ2-7	once	CASSPKRTEKYEQYF	TGTGCCAGCAGCCCCAAACGGACTGAGAAATACGAGCAGTACTTC
TRBV29-1	.	TRBJ1-1	.	CSVEKAREAFF	TGCAGCGTTGAAAAGGCGAGGGAAGCTTTCTTT
TRBV6-5	TRBD1	TRBJ1-1	once	CASRPGQEDIVAFF	TGTGCCAGCAGACCGGGACAGGAGGACATTGTAGCTTTCTTT
TRBV29-1	TRBD2	TRBJ2-3	.	CSAASGGGTDTQYF	TGCAGCGCCGCTAGCGGGGGTGGCACAGATACGCAGTATTTT
TRBV28	.	TRBJ1-3	many	CASRRASSGNTIYF	TGTGCCAGCAGGCGGGCCAGCTCTGGAAACACCATATATTTT
TRBV20-1	.	TRBJ2-3	.	CSAPTDTQYF	TGCAGTGCTCCCACAGATACGCAGTATTTT
TRBV2	.	TRBJ2-7	.	CASSEGRGSSYEQYF	TGTGCCAGCAGTGAAGGGAGGGGGTCGTCCTACGAGCAGTACTTC
TRBV13	.	TRBJ2-2	.	CASKVVGGRNTGELFF	TGTGCCAGCAAGGTCGTTGGGGGGCGGAACACCGGGGAGCTGTTTTTT
TRBV19	.	TRBJ2-7	.	CASSIDAASGTYEQYF	TGTGCCAGTAGTATAGATGCCGCCTCCGGGACCTACGAGCAGTACTTC
TRBV4-1	TRBD1	TRBJ2-2	.	CASSHELPGTGSGELFF	TGCGCCAGCAGCCATGAACTCCCCGGGACAGGGAGCGGGGAGCTGTTTTTT
TRBV4-1	TRBD2	TRBJ2-1	.	CASSQDSSGLAEQFF	TGCGCCAGCAGCCAAGATAGCTCGGGACTAGCTGAGCAGTTCTTC
TRBV19	.	TRBJ2-7	.	CASSRGLWVYEQYF	TGTGCCAGTAGTCGGGGACTCTGGGTCTACGAGCAGTACTTC
TRBV5-6	.	TRBJ1-4	.	CASSLSRSEKLFF	TGTGCCAGCAGCTTGTCGCGGAGTGAAAAACTGTTTTTT
TRBV5-8	TRBD1	TRBJ1-1	.	CASSRWDSTNTEAFF	TGTGCCAGCAGCCGATGGGACAGTACTAACACTGAAGCTTTCTTT
TRBV3-1/TRBV3-2	TRBD2	TRBJ2-5	.	CASSQDESSGLGTQYF	TGTGCCAGCAGCCAAGATGAGTCTAGCGGTTTGGGGACCCAGTACTTC
TRBV28	.	TRBJ1-1	.	CASSLTGGRTEAFF	TGTGCCAGCAGTTTAACGGGGGGGAGGACTGAAGCTTTCTTT
TRBV10-3	.	TRBJ1-5	.	CAISESQSNQPQHF	TGTGCCATCAGTGAGAGTCAGAGCAATCAGCCCCAGCATTTT
TRBV5-5	.	TRBJ2-3	.	CASSLLQSTDTQYF	TGTGCCAGCAGCTTGCTGCAGTCCACAGATACGCAGTATTTT
TRBV6-2/TRBV6-3	.	TRBJ2-3	.	CASSSLRGGVTDTQYF	TGTGCCAGCAGTTCCCTCAGGGGGGGGGTTACAGATACGCAGTATTTT
TRBV3-1/TRBV3-2	.	TRBJ1-6	once	CASSQASMSSPLHF	TGTGCCAGCAGCCAAGCAAGCATGAGTTCACCCCTCCACTTT
TRBV7-2	.	TRBJ1-1	few	CASSFFPSTEAFF	TGTGCCAGCAGCTTTTTTCCGAGCACTGAAGCTTTCTTT
TRBV4-2	.	TRBJ1-3	.	CASSQEQGNTIYF	TGTGCCAGCAGCCAAGAGCAGGGAAACACCATATATTTT
TRBV21-1	.	TRBJ2-6	once	CASRDRLGSSGANVLTF	TGTGCCAGCAGAGACCGGCTGGGGTCTTCGGGGGCCAACGTCCTGACTTTC
TRBV6-5	.	TRBJ2-1	.	CASTGIINEQFF	TGTGCCAGCACGGGGATTATCAATGAGCAGTTCTTC
TRBV5-1	.	TRBJ2-3	.	CASSYDGGRADTQYF	TGCGCCAGCAGCTATGACGGGGGTAGGGCAGATACGCAGTATTTT
TRBV5-1	.	TRBJ2-5	.	CATGPTPGGGTQYF	TGCGCCACCGGACCGACTCCTGGTGGGGGGACCCAGTACTTC
TRBV18	.	TRBJ1-2	.	CASSPRGRLSNYGYTF	TGTGCCAGCTCACCACGGGGCCGACTTTCTAACTATGGCTACACCTTC
TRBV18	TRBD1	TRBJ1-2	.	CASSTSGQGIGYTF	TGTGCCAGCTCAACCTCGGGACAGGGGATTGGCTACACCTTC
TRBV3-1/TRBV3-2	.	TRBJ1-3	.	CASSPGHQGGNTIYF	TGTGCCAGCAGCCCGGGACACCAGGGGGGAAACACCATATATTTT
TRBV27	TRBD1	TRBJ2-7	.	CASSPSGTGSSYEQYF	TGTGCCAGCAGCCCTTCCGGGACAGGGAGTTCCTACGAGCAGTACTTC
TRBV3-1/TRBV3-2	TRBD2	TRBJ2-5	.	CASSQPGLARQETQYF	TGTGCCAGCAGCCAACCGGGACTAGCGCGTCAAGAGACCCAGTACTTC
TRBV28	.	TRBJ2-7	.	CASSPSDYEQYF	TGTGCCAGCAGTCCATCGGATTACGAGCAGTACTTC
TRBV5-1	TRBD1	TRBJ1-2	.	CASSLVGQGDGYTF	TGCGCCAGCAGCTTGGTGGGACAGGGGGATGGCTACACCTTC
TRBV5-4	TRBD2	TRBJ2-2	.	CASSPGLAGGLNTGELFF	TGTGCCAGCAGCCCCGGACTAGCGGGGGGTCTGAACACCGGGGAGCTGTTTTTT
TRBV28	.	TRBJ1-2	.	CASRGPGTNYGYTF	TGTGCCAGCAGGGGACCAGGGACTAACTATGGCTACACCTTC
TRBV6-2/TRBV6-3	.	TRBJ2-5	once	CASSLRGLETQYF	TGTGCCAGCAGTCTCCGGGGGTTGGAGACCCAGTACTTC
TRBV28	.	TRBJ1-3	.	CASSSLFGTIYF	TGTGCCAGCAGTTCTCTCTTCGGCACCATATATTTT
TRBV6-5	.	TRBJ1-1	.	CASSYMGRTEAFF	TGTGCCAGCAGTTACATGGGGCGGACTGAAGCTTTCTTT
TRBV28	.	TRBJ2-7	.	CASSLAEDRYEQYF	TGTGCCAGCAGTTTGGCCGAAGATCGCTACGAGCAGTACTTC
TRBV7-2	.	TRBJ2-7	.	CASSLPLAYEQYF	TGTGCCAGCAGCTTACCCTTAGCCTACGAGCAGTACTTC
TRBV11-2	TRBD2	TRBJ2-2	.	CASSLGGLAANTGELFF	TGTGCCAGCAGCTTAGGGGGACTAGCGGCTAACACCGGGGAGCTGTTTTTT
TRBV9	TRBD2	TRBJ2-5	.	CASSGVLAGQETQYF	TGTGCCAGCTCCGGGGTCCTAGCGGGGCAAGAGACCCAGTACTTC
TRBV12-3/TRBV12-4	.	TRBJ1-2	.	CATRLYSYGYTF	TGTGCCACCAGACTATATAGCTATGGCTACACCTTC
TRBV6-1	TRBD2	TRBJ2-3	.	CASSEGLAGRDTQYF	TGTGCCAGCAGTGAAGGACTAGCGGGGAGAGATACGCAGTATTTT
TRBV18	.	TRBJ1-6	.	CASSLRTMDSPLHF	TGTGCCAGCTCACTAAGGACGATGGATTCACCCCTCCACTTT
TRBV12-3/TRBV12-4	.	TRBJ1-5	.	CASSQGSNQPQHF	TGTGCCAGCAGTCAGGGAAGCAATCAGCCCCAGCATTTT
TRBV19	.	TRBJ1-1	.	CASSIGSGRNTEAFF	TGTGCCAGTAGTATAGGTTCAGGGCGGAACACTGAAGCTTTCTTT